Shown below are 8 T cell receptor beta chains from a single sample sequenced in a study of cytomegalovirus exposure and HLA in healthy donors. PCR primers comprised 60 Vbeta and 13 Jbeta primers. Repertoires were generated with immunoSEQ multiplex PCR, while TCRdb's copy carries only in-frame clones and drops some. There are over 85,000 clones in the sample; around 57% occur only once, and 4% to 5.5% lies in the top ten. The specimen was PBMCs. Receptors were obtained from a human donor in good health.

This chain connects TRBV10-3 to TRBJ1-3; TRBD1 might be the D (5 bases). V gave up 3 bases and J gave up 3 bases, with 12 bases separating them. Germline V gene lookup returns CDR1 ENHRY and CDR2 SYGVKD. This CDR3 is 15 amino acids long. CDR3 in DNA: TGTGCCATCAGTGACCCAGGGATGGGTGGAAACACCATATATTTT. This gives the protein CAISDPGMGGNTIYF.

This clone was picked up one time. This chain joins TRBV9 and TRBJ2-1; D is possibly TRBD2 (5 bases). V was cut by 0 bases and J by 10 bases, with 20 bases left in between. Germline V CDR1 and CDR2: SGDLS, YYNGEE. The CDR3 is 16 amino acids. In DNA, the CDR3 is TGTGCCAGCAGCGTAGATCTAGCCCCGGGATACGGGGAGCAGTTCTTC. Translating it yields CASSVDLAPGYGEQFF. Complete variable domain (other parts from reference TRBV9 and TRBJ2-1): DSGVTQTPKHLITATGQRVTLRCSPRSGDLSVYWYQQSLDQGLQFLIQYYNGEERAKGNILERFSAQQFPDLHSELNLSSLELGDSALYFCASSVDLAPGYGEQFFGPGTRLTVL.

The chain is built from TRBV29-1 and TRBJ2-1; TRBD2 matches at 8 bases. The CDR3 is 15 residues long. J gave up 3 bases and V 6 bases, and 10 bases lay outside the gene matches. The V gene's germline CDR1 is SQVTM and CDR2 ANQGSEA. The DNA for the CDR3 is TGCAGCGTCGCCCGGGGGGCGGGAGGCTACAATGAGCAGTTCTTC. Its translation: CSVARGAGGYNEQFF.

The chain combines TRBV5-4 with TRBJ2-5, with TRBD1 matching over 8 bases. Germline lookup yields CDR1 SGHNT and CDR2 YYREEE (reference sequence). Trimming cost V 0 bases and J 5 bases; bases outside gene matches: 6. The CDR3 runs to 15 residues. The CDR3 region has the DNA TGTGCCAGCAGCTTGGCCCACAGGGGGAGGGAGACCCAGTACTTC. The encoded protein is CASSLAHRGRETQYF.

This clone was seen more than once but under ten times. The chain combines TRBV12-5 with TRBJ2-3; possible D gene TRBD2, 6 bases. Trimming removed 7 bases from V and 6 bases from J, with 14 bases in between. In germline, CDR1 is LGHNT, CDR2 FRNRAP. The CDR3 has 13 residues. The CDR3 DNA follows: TGTGCTAGTGCCCCGGGGGATTTGGATACGCAGTATTTT. This sequence encodes CASAPGDLDTQYF.

This clone was seen only a few times. The chain couples TRBV28 to TRBJ1-4; tentatively, D is TRBD1 (5 bases). The V end was cut by 5 bases, the J end by 4 bases, with 14 bases between. The CDR3 totals 15 residues. Germline V gene sequence: CDR1 MDHEN, CDR2 SYDVKM. The CDR3 region is CASSPTGPGNEKLFF. The CDR3 DNA follows: TGTGCCAGCAGTCCAACAGGTCCGGGTAATGAAAAACTGTTTTTT.

This clone was observed a few times. The chain has TRBV10-1 and TRBJ1-1; the D is unclear. CDR1 WNHNN and CDR2 SYGVQD come from the germline V gene (reference sequence). This CDR3 is 13 amino acids long. Trimming removed 2 bases at V and 4 bases at J, with 8 bases between. The CDR3 protein is CASSEQMSTEAFF. CDR3 nucleotides: TGCGCCAGCAGTGAGCAAATGAGCACTGAAGCTTTCTTT.

The chain carries TRBV27 and TRBJ1-1, with 7 bases identical to TRBD1. This CDR3 spans 14 amino acids. V lost 8 bases and J lost 1; bases outside the gene matches: 7. Germline V gene sequence: CDR1 MNHEY, CDR2 SMNVEV (reference sequence). The CDR3 region is CASGTTGSNTEAFF. The CDR3 DNA is TGTGCCAGCGGGACGACAGGGTCGAACACTGAAGCTTTCTTT.